The 20 T cell receptor beta chains below come from one sample, sequenced in a study of post-analysis software for immune sequencing data (dated by TCRdb to about 2015). General findings and caveats noted by the study authors: Significantly higher frequencies in patients than in controls were found for roughly 5 TRBV segments, including TRBV5-6, TRBV5-1 and TRBV20-1.

No antigen is known for these receptors. The library came from PCR. Sequencing was carried out with an Illumina HiSeq 2500. To reduce PCR and sequencing biases, unique molecular identifiers were incorporated into the TCR beta cDNA libraries. The public sequencing data were trimmed at Q25 with fastp and processed into clonotypes with MiXCR by TCRdb, which kept only in-frame beta chains. Each CDR3 protein gets just one entry, which takes the most common genes and DNA from the rows behind it. The sample table records 820,000 or so distinct CDR3 sequences; roughly half of these occur just once. The ten most abundant clones make up 4% to 5.5% of the sample. The sequencing sample was made of blood. The source is a girl under 18 with multiple sclerosis.

This sequence joins TRBV7-2 and TRBJ2-5; no reliable D call. V gave up 1 base and J gave up 5 bases, with 11 bases separating them. CDR1 is SGHTA, CDR2 FQGNSA, per germline. There are 14 residues in the CDR3. The DNA of the CDR3 is TGTGCCAGCAGCTTAGGACCGAGCTCGGAGACCCAGTACTTC. Amino acid sequence: CASSLGPSSETQYF.

Note on this clonotype: Germline is not matched at one junction end, which may reflect a read error. The genes are TRBV6-5 and TRBJ1-2; 7 bases match TRBD1. In germline, CDR1 is MNHEY, CDR2 SVGAGI. The CDR3 sequence is 14 residues long. The CDR3 nucleotides are TGTGCCAGCGGTTATGGACAGGTGATTCGGGGCTACACCTTC. Its protein is CASGYGQVIRGYTF.

V and J are TRBV20-1 and TRBJ2-3; D remains unclear. The CDR3 extends over 11 amino acids. Trimming took 3 bases from V and 4 from J, leaving 5 bases between them. Germline V gene data show CDR1 as DFQATT and CDR2 as SNEGSKA (reference sequence). The chain's CDR3 is CSASPADTQYF. The CDR3 region has the DNA TGCAGTGCTAGTCCGGCAGATACGCAGTATTTT.

In its sample, this clonotype was seen a few times. V gene TRBV5-1 combines with J gene TRBJ1-2, with D possibly matching TRBD1 (5 bases). Germline CDR1 is SGHRS and CDR2 is YFSETQ. The CDR3 sequence is 15 residues long. With 4 bases removed from V and 3 bases from J, the gap between germline ends came to 16 bases. DNA of the CDR3: TGCGCCAGCAGCCCCGCACGGGACGGTGACTATGGCTACACCTTC. It codes for CASSPARDGDYGYTF.

V and J are TRBV29-1 and TRBJ2-3; 7 nucleotides align to TRBD2. The J segment lost 4 bases and the V segment lost 4 bases, leaving 17 bases of the junction unmatched. This CDR3 has 17 amino acids. The germline V gene encodes CDR1 SQVTM and CDR2 ANQGSEA. CDR3 DNA: TGCAGCGTTGTCCTCCGTGTAGTGGGAGCGGGATCAGATACGCAGTATTTT. Residues: CSVVLRVVGAGSDTQYF.

V gene TRBV5-6 combines with J gene TRBJ2-5, with 10 bases lining up with TRBD2. V lost 4 bases to trimming and J lost 1 base; unmatched junction nucleotides: 7. Germline CDR1 and CDR2: SGHDT and YYEEEE. This CDR3 is 16 amino acids long. The CDR3 spells CASSALLAGVQETQYF. The DNA for the CDR3 is TGTGCCAGCAGCGCACTCCTAGCGGGGGTCCAAGAGACCCAGTACTTC. Using reference TRBV5-6 and TRBJ2-5 for the parts outside the CDR3, the full variable domain is DAGVTQSPTHLIKTRGQQVTLRCSPKSGHDTVSWYQQALGQGPQFIFQYYEEEERQRGNFPDRFSGHQFPNYSSELNVNALLLGDSALYLCASSALLAGVQETQYFGPGTRLLVL.

This clonotype came up once. The chain couples TRBV6-5 to TRBJ2-4; tentatively, D is TRBD1 or TRBD2 (5 bases each). This CDR3 has 15 amino acids. Germline V gene sequence: CDR1 MNHEY, CDR2 SVGAGI. V lost 6 bases to trimming and J lost 13 bases, with 25 bases between them. The CDR3 coding sequence is TGTGCCAGCAGAGGAGAGGGGCCTACCAGTGTGGCCCAGTACTTC. Its protein is CASRGEGPTSVAQYF.

The chain employs TRBV10-3 and TRBJ1-4; D is perhaps TRBD1 (6 bases). Trimming took off 10 bases at V and 4 bases at J, with 13 bases between the two ends. CDR1 is ENHRY, CDR2 SYGVKD, per germline. The CDR3 is 13 residues long. The CDR3 is CATSDRDNEKLFF. The CDR3 bases are TGTGCCACCTCGGACAGAGATAATGAAAAACTGTTTTTT.

This sequence joins TRBV14 and TRBJ2-7, with 15 bases fitting TRBD2. This CDR3 region has 18 residues. Looked up from germline, CDR1 is SGHDN and CDR2 is FVKESK. Losses at the gene ends were 4 bases for V and 0 bases for J; bases not matched to a gene: 7. The CDR3 loop reads CASSPHGLAGGSSYEQYF. CDR3 nucleotide sequence: TGTGCCAGCAGCCCCCACGGACTAGCGGGAGGGTCCTCCTACGAGCAGTACTTC.

The CDR3 protein is CSARGVGLAGEQFF. The DNA of the CDR3 is TGCAGTGCTAGAGGCGTGGGACTAGCGGGGGAGCAGTTCTTC. The V and J genes are TRBV20-1 and TRBJ2-1; 13 nucleotides match TRBD2. Germline assignment: CDR1 DFQATT and CDR2 SNEGSKA (reference sequence). Unmatched junction bases numbered 4, after V lost 1 base and J lost 10 bases. CDR3 length: 14 amino acids.

The chain is built from TRBV5-1 and TRBJ2-4; weak D call: TRBD1 (6 bases). Germline V gene data show CDR1 as SGHRS and CDR2 as YFSETQ. This CDR3 spans 12 amino acids. Trimming cost V 2 bases and J 8 bases, with 8 bases left between them. The CDR3 loop is CASSFRGDIQYF. DNA of the CDR3: TGCGCCAGCAGCTTCAGGGGTGACATTCAGTACTTC.

This sequence joins TRBV20-1 and TRBJ2-7; perhaps TRBD1 as D (5 bases). The closer fit of TRBJ2-1 to the DNA end suggests the J call may be wrong. This CDR3 is built from 17 residues. Looked up from germline, CDR1 is DFQATT and CDR2 is SNEGSKA (reference sequence). The CDR3 protein is CSARDPRADDPYNEQFF. In nucleotides, the CDR3 is TGCAGTGCTAGAGATCCCAGGGCGGACGACCCTTACAATGAGCAGTTCTTC.

The rearrangement joins TRBV7-9 to TRBJ1-1, with 10 positions matching TRBD1. CDR1 and CDR2 (germline): SEHNR, FQNEAQ (reference sequence). The ends lost 7 bases at V and 5 bases at J; junction bases unmatched: 13. The CDR3 is 16 amino acids. Here the CDR3 DNA reads TGTGCCAGCATCGACCTCGGGGACAGGGGAAGAACTGAAGCTTTCTTT. Its protein product is CASIDLGDRGRTEAFF.

This chain links TRBV5-1 with TRBJ2-7; 10 bases align to TRBD1. The CDR3 spans 15 residues. Germline values: CDR1 SGHRS, CDR2 YFSETQ. With V trimmed by 0 bases and J by 3 bases, 3 bases remained unmatched. The CDR3 reads CASSLEWTGGYEQYF. The CDR3 DNA reads as TGCGCCAGCAGCTTGGAATGGACAGGGGGCTACGAGCAGTACTTC.

This clonotype was observed once. The chain combines TRBV5-1 with TRBJ2-3, with D perhaps given as TRBD1 or TRBD2 (5 bases each). The V end lost 0 bases, the J end lost 3 bases, and 17 bases lay between the germline ends. The germline V gene encodes CDR1 SGHRS and CDR2 YFSETQ. The CDR3 runs to 17 residues. CDR3 coding DNA: TGCGCCAGCAGCTTGGTCGGGACGGTAGTGATTACAGATACGCAGTATTTT. Translation: CASSLVGTVVITDTQYF.

This clonotype turned up a few times. The chain is built from TRBV6-1 and TRBJ1-2; TRBD1 aligns across 9 bases. The V segment lost 5 bases and the J segment 8 bases; nucleotides outside the gene matches: 18. Germline V gene data show CDR1 as MNHNS and CDR2 as SASEGT. CDR3 size: 17 residues. The CDR3 bases are TGTGCCAGCAGTAGACAGGGGGGGAACTCAGTTCTCTCCGGCTACACCTTC. This codes for CASSRQGGNSVLSGYTF.

V and J are TRBV20-1 and TRBJ1-1; 9 bases line up with TRBD1. V trimming: 0 bases; J trimming: 4 bases; junction bases outside the gene matches: 9. The CDR3 has 16 residues. The germline V gene encodes CDR1 DFQATT and CDR2 SNEGSKA (reference sequence). For the CDR3, the DNA is TGCAGTGCTAGAGATCCCCGACAGGGGGGTGGCACTGAAGCTTTCTTT. It specifies CSARDPRQGGGTEAFF.

The J gene is TRBJ2-5, the V gene TRBV27; D is unresolved. Germline V gene data show CDR1 as MNHEY and CDR2 as SMNVEV (reference sequence). There are 11 residues in the CDR3. V shed 6 bases and J shed 2 bases, with 4 bases lying between them. The CDR3 DNA follows: TGTGCCAGCAGATTTCAAGAGACCCAGTACTTC. Protein sequence: CASRFQETQYF.

Ten or more counts support this clonotype. This sequence joins TRBV29-1 and TRBJ2-1; no reliable D call. The CDR3 length is 11 residues. Germline CDR1 is SQVTM and CDR2 is ANQGSEA. Trimming left V 6 bases short and J 6 bases short, with 9 bases between. In DNA, the CDR3 is TGCAGCGTGGGTGGGCTCAATGAGCAGTTCTTC. Translation: CSVGGLNEQFF.

This clonotype was counted ten times or more. J is TRBJ2-1 and V is TRBV27; 13 nucleotides align to TRBD2. The V segment lost 6 bases and the J segment 8 bases; nucleotides outside the gene matches: 7. The CDR3 sequence is 15 residues long. Germline V lookup: CDR1 MNHEY, CDR2 SMNVEV (reference sequence). CDR3 protein: CASRRGTSGIDEQFF. CDR3 sequence (DNA): TGTGCCAGCAGAAGGGGGACTAGCGGGATAGATGAGCAGTTCTTC.